Listed below are T cell receptor beta chains from one sample, sequenced in a study of metastatic and nonmetastatic thyroid tumors. TCRdb re-processed the PCR reads through MiXCR. The sample holds about 8,000 clones, around 27% seen once. Sequencing was done on a sample of adjacent normal tissue. These receptors came from a female donor with papillary thyroid cancer or a benign thyroid nodule (not recorded which). Some clones in this sample may be carry-over from other donors' samples. The CDR3 runs from the conserved cysteine through the conserved F or W. Each record gives: V gene, J gene, CDR3 protein.

V: TRBV2
J: TRBJ1-1
CDR3: CASSVKGGMPTEAFF

V: TRBV5-1
J: TRBJ1-1
CDR3: CASSLQGRTEAFF

V: TRBV6-1
J: TRBJ2-7
CDR3: CASSPRGGSSYEQYF

V: TRBV2
J: TRBJ2-1
CDR3: CVSSGLWDRGRFDEQFF

V: TRBV5-4
J: TRBJ2-5
CDR3: CASSLAILAGQETQYF

V: TRBV6-1
J: TRBJ1-1
CDR3: CASSQPRTDLSRTEAFF

V: TRBV18
J: TRBJ1-1
CDR3: CASSQQENTEAFF

V: TRBV9
J: TRBJ1-6
CDR3: CASSVDPNNSPLHF

V: TRBV5-6
J: TRBJ2-7
CDR3: CASRATGRVYEQYF

V: TRBV5-1
J: TRBJ2-7
CDR3: CASSALAGGDWEQYF

V: TRBV28
J: TRBJ2-7
CDR3: CASSFSRRGEQYF

V: TRBV14
J: TRBJ2-1
CDR3: CASSRPGKRGDEQFF

V: TRBV7-8
J: TRBJ2-1
CDR3: CASSTRTSGDNEQFF

V: TRBV29-1
J: TRBJ1-2
CDR3: CSVEFWTGAYGYTF

V: TRBV20-1
J: TRBJ2-7
CDR3: CSPQGGYQYF

V: TRBV29-1
J: TRBJ2-1
CDR3: CSVEDQAARNEQFF

V: TRBV12-3/TRBV12-4
J: TRBJ2-1
CDR3: CASSSQIAGTNEQFF

V: TRBV6-1
J: TRBJ2-1
CDR3: CASSFGLGDYNEQFF

V: TRBV6-5
J: TRBJ2-7
CDR3: CASSYSRLDRAYEQYF

V: TRBV7-2
J: TRBJ2-7
CDR3: CASSLKGTVAYEQYF

V: TRBV12-3/TRBV12-4
J: TRBJ2-1
CDR3: CASSLLAGEGSEQFF

V: TRBV5-6
J: TRBJ2-5
CDR3: CASSFSGSQETQYF

V: TRBV19
J: TRBJ1-5
CDR3: CASSFMQGREPQHF

V: TRBV24-1
J: TRBJ2-7
CDR3: CATSESSRSSYEQYF

V: TRBV5-1
J: TRBJ2-7
CDR3: CASSLRVFYEQYF

V: TRBV5-6
J: TRBJ2-3
CDR3: CASQGLAGILLTDTQYF

V: TRBV6-1
J: TRBJ2-7
CDR3: CASSQLQGGEQYF

V: TRBV20-1
J: TRBJ2-7
CDR3: CSALDWYEQYF

V: TRBV29-1
J: TRBJ2-3
CDR3: CSVWPARADTQYF

V: TRBV9
J: TRBJ1-4
CDR3: CASSVASGFNEKLFF

V: TRBV28
J: TRBJ1-2
CDR3: CASSLSTGFDGYTF

V: TRBV12-3/TRBV12-4
J: TRBJ1-5
CDR3: CASMGDPNQPQHF

V: TRBV6-5
J: TRBJ2-3
CDR3: CASSFTRTGKFTDTQYF

V: TRBV6-1
J: TRBJ1-2
CDR3: CASRPTQWARSGYTF

V: TRBV11-2
J: TRBJ2-4
CDR3: CASSSLRGQGERNIQYF

V: TRBV28
J: TRBJ1-2
CDR3: CASSTGQSVYGYTF

V: TRBV20-1
J: TRBJ2-7
CDR3: CSSGLAGIEEQYF

V: TRBV30
J: TRBJ1-2
CDR3: CAWSFTGTGNGYTF

V: TRBV3-1
J: TRBJ2-3
CDR3: CASRPGLAGSDTQYF